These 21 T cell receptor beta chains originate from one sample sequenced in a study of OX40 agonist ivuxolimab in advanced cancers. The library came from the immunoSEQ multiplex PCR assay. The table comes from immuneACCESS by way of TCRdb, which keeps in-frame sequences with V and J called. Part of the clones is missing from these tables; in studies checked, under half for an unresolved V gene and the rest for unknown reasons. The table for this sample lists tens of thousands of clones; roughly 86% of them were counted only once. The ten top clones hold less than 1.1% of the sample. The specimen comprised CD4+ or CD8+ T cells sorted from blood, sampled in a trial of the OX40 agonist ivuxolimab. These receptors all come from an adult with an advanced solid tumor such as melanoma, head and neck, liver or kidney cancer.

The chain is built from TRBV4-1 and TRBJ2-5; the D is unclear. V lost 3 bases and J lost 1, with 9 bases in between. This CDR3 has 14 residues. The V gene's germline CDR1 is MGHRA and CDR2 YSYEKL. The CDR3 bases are TGCGCCAGCAGCCATTTGGCAGTCCAAGAGACCCAGTACTTC. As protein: CASSHLAVQETQYF.

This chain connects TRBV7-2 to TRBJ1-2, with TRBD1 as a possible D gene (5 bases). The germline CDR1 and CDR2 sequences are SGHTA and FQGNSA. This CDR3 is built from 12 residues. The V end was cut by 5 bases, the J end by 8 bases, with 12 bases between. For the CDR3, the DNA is TGTGCCAGCAGCACCAGGGATACGGGCTACACCTTC. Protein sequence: CASSTRDTGYTF.

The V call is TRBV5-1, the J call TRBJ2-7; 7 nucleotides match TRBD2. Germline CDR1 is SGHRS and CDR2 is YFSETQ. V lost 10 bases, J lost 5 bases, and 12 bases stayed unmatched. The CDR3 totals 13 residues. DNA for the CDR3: TGCGCCCTCCACCTGGGGAGGGCCCACGAGCAGTACTTC. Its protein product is CALHLGRAHEQYF.

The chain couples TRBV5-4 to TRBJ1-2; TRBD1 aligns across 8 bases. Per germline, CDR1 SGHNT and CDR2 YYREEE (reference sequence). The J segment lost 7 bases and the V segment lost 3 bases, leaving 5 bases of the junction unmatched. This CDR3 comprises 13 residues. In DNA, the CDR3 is TGTGCCAGCAGCTGGCAGGGGGCGGGTGGCTACACCTTC. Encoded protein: CASSWQGAGGYTF.

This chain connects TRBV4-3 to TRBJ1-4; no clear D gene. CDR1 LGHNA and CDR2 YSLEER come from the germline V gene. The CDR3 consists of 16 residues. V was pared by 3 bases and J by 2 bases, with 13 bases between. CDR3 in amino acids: CASSQGLMGTNEKLFF. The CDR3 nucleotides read TGCGCCAGCAGCCAGGGCCTCATGGGCACTAATGAAAAACTGTTTTTT.

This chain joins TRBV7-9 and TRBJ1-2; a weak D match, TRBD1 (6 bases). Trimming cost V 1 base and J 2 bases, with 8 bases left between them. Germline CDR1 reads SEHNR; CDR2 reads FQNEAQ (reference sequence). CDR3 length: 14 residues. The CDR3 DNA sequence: TGTGCCAGCAGCTTAGAGGGGGAGAACTATGGCTACACCTTC. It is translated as CASSLEGENYGYTF. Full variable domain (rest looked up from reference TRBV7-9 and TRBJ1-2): DTGVSQNPRHKITKRGQNVTFRCDPISEHNRLYWYRQTLGQGPEFLTYFQNEAQLEKSRLLSDRFSAERPKGSFSTLEIQRTEQGDSAMYLCASSLEGENYGYTFGSGTRLTVV.

This chain's CDR3 is CASSLFPPGIGELFF. The CDR3 DNA sequence: TGTGCCAGCAGCTTATTTCCCCCGGGGATCGGGGAGCTGTTTTTT. This sequence joins TRBV7-2 and TRBJ2-2; weak D call: TRBD2 (5 bases). The CDR3 sequence is 15 residues long. The germline gives CDR1 SGHTA, CDR2 FQGNSA. Trimming took off 2 bases at V and 7 bases at J, with 14 bases between the two ends. The variable domain in full, completed from reference TRBV7-2 and TRBJ2-2, reads GAGVSQSPSNKVTEKGKDVELRCDPISGHTALYWYRQSLGQGLEFLIYFQGNSAPDKSGLPSDRFSAERTGGSVSTLTIQRTQQEDSAVYLCASSLFPPGIGELFFGEGSRLTVL.

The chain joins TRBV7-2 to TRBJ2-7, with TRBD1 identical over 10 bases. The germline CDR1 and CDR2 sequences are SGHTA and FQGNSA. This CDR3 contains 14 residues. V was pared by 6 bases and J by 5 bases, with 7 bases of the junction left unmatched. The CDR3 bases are TGTGCCAGCAGTAGGACAGGGGGAAGAGACGAGCAGTACTTC. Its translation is CASSRTGGRDEQYF. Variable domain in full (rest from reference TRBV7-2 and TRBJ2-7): GAGVSQSPSNKVTEKGKDVELRCDPISGHTALYWYRQSLGQGLEFLIYFQGNSAPDKSGLPSDRFSAERTGGSVSTLTIQRTQQEDSAVYLCASSRTGGRDEQYFGPGTRLTVT.

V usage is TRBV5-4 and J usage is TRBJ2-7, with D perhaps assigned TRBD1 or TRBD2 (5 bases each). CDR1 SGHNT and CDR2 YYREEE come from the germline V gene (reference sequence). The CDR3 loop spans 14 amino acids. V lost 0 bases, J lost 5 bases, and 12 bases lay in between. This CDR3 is CASSLEWQGHEQYF. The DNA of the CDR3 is TGTGCCAGCAGCTTGGAATGGCAGGGACACGAGCAGTACTTC.

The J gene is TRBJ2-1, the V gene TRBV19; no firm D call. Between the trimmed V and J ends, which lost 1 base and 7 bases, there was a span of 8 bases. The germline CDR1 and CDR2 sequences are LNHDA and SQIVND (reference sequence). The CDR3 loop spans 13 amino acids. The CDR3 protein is CASSIGGRNEQFF. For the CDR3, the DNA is TGTGCCAGTAGTATAGGTGGCCGGAATGAGCAGTTCTTC.

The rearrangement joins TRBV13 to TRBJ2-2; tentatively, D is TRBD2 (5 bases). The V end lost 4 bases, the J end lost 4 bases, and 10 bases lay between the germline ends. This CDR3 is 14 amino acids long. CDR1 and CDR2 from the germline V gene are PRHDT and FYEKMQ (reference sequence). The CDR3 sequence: CASSSTGGTGELFF. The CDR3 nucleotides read TGTGCCAGCAGCTCCACCGGAGGCACCGGGGAGCTGTTTTTT.

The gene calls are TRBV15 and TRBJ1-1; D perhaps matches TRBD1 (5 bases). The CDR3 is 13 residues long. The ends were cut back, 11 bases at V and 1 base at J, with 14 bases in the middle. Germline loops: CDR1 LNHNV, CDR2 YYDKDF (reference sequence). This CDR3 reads CASTSGANTEAFF. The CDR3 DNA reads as TGTGCCTCCACCAGCGGGGCGAACACTGAAGCTTTCTTT.

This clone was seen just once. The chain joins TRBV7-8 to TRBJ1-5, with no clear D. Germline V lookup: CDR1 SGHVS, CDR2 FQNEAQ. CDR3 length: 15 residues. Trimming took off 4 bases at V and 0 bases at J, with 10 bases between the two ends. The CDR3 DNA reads TGTGCCAGCAGCTCCTCGCGCGATAGCAATCAGCCCCAGCATTTT. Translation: CASSSSRDSNQPQHF.

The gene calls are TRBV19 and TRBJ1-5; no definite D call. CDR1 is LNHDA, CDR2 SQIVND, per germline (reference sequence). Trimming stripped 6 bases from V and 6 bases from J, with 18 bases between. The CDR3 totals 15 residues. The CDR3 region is CASSRPVVTGQPQHF. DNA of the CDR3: TGTGCCAGTAGCCGACCTGTGGTGACCGGTCAGCCCCAGCATTTT.

The CDR3 nucleotides read TGTGCCAGCAGTGGGTGGGGAAAGGGGTCCTACAATGAGCAGTTCTTC. Protein product: CASSGWGKGSYNEQFF. The rearrangement joins TRBV7-9 to TRBJ2-1; possible D gene TRBD1, 5 bases. This CDR3 spans 16 amino acids. Germline CDR1 is SEHNR and CDR2 is FQNEAQ (reference sequence). V was pared by 6 bases and J by 1 base, with 16 bases between. Using reference TRBV7-9 and TRBJ2-1 for the parts outside the CDR3, the full variable domain is DTGVSQNPRHKITKRGQNVTFRCDPISEHNRLYWYRQTLGQGPEFLTYFQNEAQLEKSRLLSDRFSAERPKGSFSTLEIQRTEQGDSAMYLCASSGWGKGSYNEQFFGPGTRLTVL.

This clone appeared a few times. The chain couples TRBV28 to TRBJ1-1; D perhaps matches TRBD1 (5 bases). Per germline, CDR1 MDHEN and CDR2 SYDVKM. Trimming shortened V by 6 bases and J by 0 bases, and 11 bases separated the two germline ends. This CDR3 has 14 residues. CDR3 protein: CASRPRQLNTEAFF. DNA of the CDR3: TGTGCCAGCAGGCCCAGACAGTTGAACACTGAAGCTTTCTTT.

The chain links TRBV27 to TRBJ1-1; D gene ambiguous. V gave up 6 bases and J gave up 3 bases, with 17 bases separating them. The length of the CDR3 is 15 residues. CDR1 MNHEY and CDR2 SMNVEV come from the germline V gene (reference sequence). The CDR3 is CASSQKAQKHTEAFF. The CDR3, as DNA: TGTGCCAGCAGCCAAAAAGCTCAGAAACACACTGAAGCTTTCTTT.

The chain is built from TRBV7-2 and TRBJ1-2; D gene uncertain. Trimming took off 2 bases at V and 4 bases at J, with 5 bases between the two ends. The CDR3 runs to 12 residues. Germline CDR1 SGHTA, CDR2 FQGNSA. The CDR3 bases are TGTGCCAGCAGCTTACGGGCCTATGGCTACACCTTC. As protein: CASSLRAYGYTF.

CDR3 bases: TGTGCCAGTAGTATTGGGGTTTCCGACGAGCAGTACTTC. This translates into CASSIGVSDEQYF. The rearrangement uses TRBV19 and TRBJ2-7; D gene uncertain. The ends were cut back, 3 bases at V and 5 bases at J, with 11 bases in the middle. Germline V gene lookup returns CDR1 LNHDA and CDR2 SQIVND (reference sequence). The CDR3 loop spans 13 amino acids.

The CDR3: CASSPPSGGIDTGELFF. The CDR3 region has the DNA TGTGCCAGCTCACCCCCCTCGGGAGGGATTGACACCGGGGAGCTGTTTTTT. The chain is built from TRBV18 and TRBJ2-2; the match to TRBD2 covers 8 bases. CDR1 and CDR2 from the germline V gene are KGHSH and LQKENI. V lost 3 bases, J lost 3 bases, and 9 bases stayed unmatched. The CDR3 length is 17 residues.

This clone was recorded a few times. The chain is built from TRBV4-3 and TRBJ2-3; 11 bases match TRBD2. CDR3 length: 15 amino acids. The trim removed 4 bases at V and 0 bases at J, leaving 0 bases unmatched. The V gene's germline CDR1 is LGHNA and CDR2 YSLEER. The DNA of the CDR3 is TGCGCCAGCAGCCGGACTAGCGGGAGCACAGATACGCAGTATTTT. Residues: CASSRTSGSTDTQYF.